The rows below give T cell receptor beta chains drawn from one sample of a study of T cells in Graves' hyperthyroidism and ophthalmopathy. MiXCR, run by TCRdb on the multiplex PCR reads, gives a single entry per CDR3 protein. Of some 550,000 distinct CDR3 sequences in the sample, roughly 20% are singletons; the top ten hold around 27%. The specimen was blood. The receptors originated from a man aged 18 to 30 with Graves' hyperthyroidism. Both conserved end residues are part of each CDR3. The order of the fields is J gene, clone size, V gene, D gene, CDR3 DNA, CDR3 protein. The D gene is left open where the match is weak. The size entry is marked missing in some rows and otherwise reads once, few, many or a size class.

J: TRBJ1-5; size: .; V: TRBV28; D: .; DNA: TGTGCCAGCAGTCACAACACAGGTAATGGCAATCAGCCCCAGCATTTT; CDR3: CASSHNTGNGNQPQHF
J: TRBJ1-1; size: many; V: TRBV6-1; D: .; DNA: TGTGCCAGCACCGAGGGGGGCCTAATGAACACTGAAGCTTTCTTT; CDR3: CASTEGGLMNTEAFF
J: TRBJ1-1; size: .; V: TRBV27; D: TRBD1; DNA: TGTGCCAGCAGTTTCCCGGACAGGGCTGAAGCTTTCTTT; CDR3: CASSFPDRAEAFF
J: TRBJ1-2; size: many; V: TRBV5-1; D: .; DNA: TGCGCCAGCAGCGCAGGACGGGGAGGCTACACCTTC; CDR3: CASSAGRGGYTF
J: TRBJ2-7; size: many; V: TRBV11-2; D: .; DNA: TGTGCCAGCAGCTTAACAGGCTCCGTCTACGAGCAGTACTTC; CDR3: CASSLTGSVYEQYF
J: TRBJ2-7; size: .; V: TRBV7-6; D: TRBD2; DNA: TGTGCCAGCAGCCCGAATAGCGGGAGGGGGGACGAGCAGTACTTC; CDR3: CASSPNSGRGDEQYF
J: TRBJ2-5; size: many; V: TRBV6-1; D: TRBD1; DNA: TGTGCCAGCAGTACCGGGACAGGAGGAGGAGAGACCCAGTACTTC; CDR3: CASSTGTGGGETQYF
J: TRBJ2-5; size: many; V: TRBV24-1; D: TRBD1; DNA: TGTGCCACCAGTGACATCGGACAGGGGGGCGAGACCCAGTACTTC; CDR3: CATSDIGQGGETQYF
J: TRBJ2-5; size: .; V: TRBV30; D: .; DNA: TGTGCCTGGAGTGCCCCCCCAGACCACCAAGAGACCCAGTACTTC; CDR3: CAWSAPPDHQETQYF
J: TRBJ1-3; size: .; V: TRBV18; D: TRBD1; DNA: TGTGCCAGCTCACCCCTCGGACAGGGGATGAGGTTTGGAAACACCATATATTTT; CDR3: CASSPLGQGMRFGNTIYF
J: TRBJ2-5; size: many; V: TRBV5-6; D: TRBD2; DNA: TGTGCCAGCAGCTTGGTCGGCGCGGGGGGCCGCGACCAGTACTTC; CDR3: CASSLVGAGGRDQYF
J: TRBJ2-7; size: .; V: TRBV18; D: TRBD2; DNA: TGTGCCAGCTCACCCCGACTAGCAAAGGCCTACGAGCAGTACTTC; CDR3: CASSPRLAKAYEQYF
J: TRBJ1-1; size: many; V: TRBV11-2; D: .; DNA: TGTGCCAGCAGCTCGCGCCGGGGCACTGAAGCTTTCTTT; CDR3: CASSSRRGTEAFF
J: TRBJ1-1; size: many; V: TRBV28; D: .; DNA: TGTGCCAGCAGTTTAGGGCAGATCACTCCAGTTAACACTGAAGCTTTCTTT; CDR3: CASSLGQITPVNTEAFF
J: TRBJ2-7; size: many; V: TRBV6-2/TRBV6-3; D: .; DNA: TGTGCCAGCAGTTACGGCACCGAGCAGTACTTC; CDR3: CASSYGTEQYF
J: TRBJ1-1; size: many; V: TRBV6-1; D: .; DNA: TGTGCCAGCAGTGAAGTGGGGAGGTGGGGAACTTTCTTT; CDR3: CASSEVGRWGTFF